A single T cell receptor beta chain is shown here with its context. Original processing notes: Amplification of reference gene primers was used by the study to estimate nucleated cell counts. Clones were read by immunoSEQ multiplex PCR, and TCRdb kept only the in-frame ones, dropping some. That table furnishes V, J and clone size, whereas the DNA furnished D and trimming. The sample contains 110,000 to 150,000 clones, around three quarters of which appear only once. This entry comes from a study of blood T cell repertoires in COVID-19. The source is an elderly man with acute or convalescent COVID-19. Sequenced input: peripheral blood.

The CDR3 spells CASSFQSGGSTGELFF. The CDR3 DNA is TGTGCCAGCAGCTTCCAAAGCGGGGGTAGCACCGGGGAGCTGTTTTTT. The chain is built from TRBV7-2 and TRBJ2-2; 8 bases line up with TRBD2. The CDR3 runs to 16 residues. From germline, CDR1 is SGHTA and CDR2 FQGNSA. V trimming: 3 bases; J trimming: 4 bases; junction bases outside the gene matches: 7.